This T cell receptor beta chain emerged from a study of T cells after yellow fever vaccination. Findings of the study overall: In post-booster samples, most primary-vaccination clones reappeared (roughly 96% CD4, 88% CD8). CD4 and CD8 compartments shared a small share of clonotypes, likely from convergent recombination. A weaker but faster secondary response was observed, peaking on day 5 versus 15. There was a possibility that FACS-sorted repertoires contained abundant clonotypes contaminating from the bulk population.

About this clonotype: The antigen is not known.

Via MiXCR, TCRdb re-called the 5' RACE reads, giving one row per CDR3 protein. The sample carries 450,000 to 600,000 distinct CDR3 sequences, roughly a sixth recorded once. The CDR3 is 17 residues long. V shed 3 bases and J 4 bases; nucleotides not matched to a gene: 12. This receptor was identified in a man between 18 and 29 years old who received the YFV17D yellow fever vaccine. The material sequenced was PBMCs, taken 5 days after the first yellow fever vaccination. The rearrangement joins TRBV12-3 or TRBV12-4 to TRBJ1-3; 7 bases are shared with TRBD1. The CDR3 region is CASSFAPGQMIGNTIYF. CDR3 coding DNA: TGTGCCAGCAGTTTCGCCCCGGGACAGATGATAGGAAACACCATATATTTT.